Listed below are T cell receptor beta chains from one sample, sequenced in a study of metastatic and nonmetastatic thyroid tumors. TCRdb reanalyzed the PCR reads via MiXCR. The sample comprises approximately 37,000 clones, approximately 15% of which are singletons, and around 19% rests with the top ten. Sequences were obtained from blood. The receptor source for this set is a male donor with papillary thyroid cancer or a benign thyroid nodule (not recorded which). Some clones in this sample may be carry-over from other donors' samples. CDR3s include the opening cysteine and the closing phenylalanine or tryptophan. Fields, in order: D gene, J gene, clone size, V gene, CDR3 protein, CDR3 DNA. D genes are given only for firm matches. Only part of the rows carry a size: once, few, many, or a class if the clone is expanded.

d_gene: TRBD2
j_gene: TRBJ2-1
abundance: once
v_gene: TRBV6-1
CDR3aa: CASSVSGMEVF
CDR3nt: TGTGCCAGCAGTGTTAGCGGGATGGAGGTCTTC

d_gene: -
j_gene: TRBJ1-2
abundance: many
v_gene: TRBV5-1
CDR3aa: CASSRARDFAYGYTF
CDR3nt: TGCGCCAGCAGTAGGGCCCGCGACTTTGCGTATGGCTACACCTTC

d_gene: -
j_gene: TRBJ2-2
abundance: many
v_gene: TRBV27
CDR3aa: CASYGRISTGELFF
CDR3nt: TGTGCCAGCTACGGCAGGATAAGCACCGGGGAGCTGTTTTTT

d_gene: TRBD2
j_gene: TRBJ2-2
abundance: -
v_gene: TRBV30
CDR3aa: CAWSRLAGGTCELFF
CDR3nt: TGTGCCTGGAGCCGACTAGCGGGAGGTACCTGTGAGCTGTTTTTT

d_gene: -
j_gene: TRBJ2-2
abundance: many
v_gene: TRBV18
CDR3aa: CASSPPKGFTGELFF
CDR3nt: TGTGCCAGCTCACCACCGAAGGGTTTCACCGGGGAGCTGTTTTTT

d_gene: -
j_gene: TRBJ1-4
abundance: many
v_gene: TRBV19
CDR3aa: CASSSVTNGFEKLFF
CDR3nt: TGTGCCAGTAGTAGCGTGACCAACGGATTTGAAAAACTGTTTTTT

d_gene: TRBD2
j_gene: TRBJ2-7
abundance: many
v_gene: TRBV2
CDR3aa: CASSDVAGGARSEQYF
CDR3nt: TGTGCCAGCAGTGATGTGGCGGGAGGGGCCCGGAGCGAGCAGTACTTC

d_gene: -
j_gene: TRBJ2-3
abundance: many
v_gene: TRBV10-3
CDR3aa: CAIRDQGSRTDTQYF
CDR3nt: TGTGCCATCAGGGATCAGGGAAGTAGGACAGATACGCAGTATTTT

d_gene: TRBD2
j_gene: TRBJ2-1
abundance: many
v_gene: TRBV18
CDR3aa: CASSTRLARYNEQFF
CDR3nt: TGTGCCAGCTCAACCCGACTAGCACGGTACAATGAGCAGTTCTTC

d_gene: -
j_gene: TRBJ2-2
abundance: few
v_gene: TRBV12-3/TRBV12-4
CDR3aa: CASTRRTPNTGELFF
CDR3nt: TGTGCCAGCACCAGACGGACACCTAACACCGGGGAGCTGTTTTTT

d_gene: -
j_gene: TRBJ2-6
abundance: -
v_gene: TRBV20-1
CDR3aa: CSARVLRDSGANVLTF
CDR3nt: TGTAGTGCTAGAGTCCTTCGTGACTCTGGGGCCAACGTCCTGACTTTC

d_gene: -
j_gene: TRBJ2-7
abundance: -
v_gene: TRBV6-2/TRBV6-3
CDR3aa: CASKWDGQGRRGGRYEQYF
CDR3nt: TGTGCCAGCAAATGGGATGGACAGGGGCGTCGGGGGGGGCGATACGAGCAGTACTTC

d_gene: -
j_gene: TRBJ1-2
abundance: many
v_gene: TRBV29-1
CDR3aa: CSVSAGGGSLGYGYTF
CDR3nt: TGCAGCGTCTCCGCGGGTGGAGGGTCTCTGGGCTATGGCTACACCTTC

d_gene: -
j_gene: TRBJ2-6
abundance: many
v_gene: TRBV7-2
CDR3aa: CASSSGVSGANVLTF
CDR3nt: TGTGCCAGCAGCTCTGGGGTCTCTGGGGCCAACGTCCTGACTTTC

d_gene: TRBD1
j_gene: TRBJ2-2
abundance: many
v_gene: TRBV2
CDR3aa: CASSQRQGAIGELFF
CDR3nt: TGTGCCAGCAGTCAAAGACAGGGGGCGATCGGGGAGCTGTTTTTT

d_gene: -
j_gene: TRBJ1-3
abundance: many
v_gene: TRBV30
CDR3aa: CAWSAGGNTIYF
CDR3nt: TGTGCCTGGAGTGCTGGGGGGAACACCATATATTTT

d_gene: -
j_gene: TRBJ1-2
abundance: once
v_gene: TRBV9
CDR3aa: CASSVRGDRYGYTF
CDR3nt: TGTGCCAGCAGCGTCCGAGGGGATCGCTATGGCTACACCTTC

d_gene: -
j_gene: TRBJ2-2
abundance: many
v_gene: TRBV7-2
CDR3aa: CASSLRGGASTGELFF
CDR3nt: TGTGCCAGCAGCTTACGTGGGGGAGCGAGCACCGGGGAGCTGTTTTTT

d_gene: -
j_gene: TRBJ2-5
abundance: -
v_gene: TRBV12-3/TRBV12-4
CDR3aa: CASSRQWAYQEAQYF
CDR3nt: TGTGCCAGCAGTAGACAGTGGGCCTATCAAGAGGCCCAGTACTTC

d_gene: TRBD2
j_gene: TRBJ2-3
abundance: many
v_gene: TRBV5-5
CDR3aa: CASSPGGSFTDTQYF
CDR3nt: TGTGCCAGCAGCCCGGGAGGGAGTTTTACAGATACGCAGTATTTT

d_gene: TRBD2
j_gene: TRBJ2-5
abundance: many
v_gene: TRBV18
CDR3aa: CASSQGLAGDETQYF
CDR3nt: TGTGCCAGCTCACAAGGACTAGCGGGAGACGAGACCCAGTACTTC

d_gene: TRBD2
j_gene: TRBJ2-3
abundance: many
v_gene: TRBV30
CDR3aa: CAWRGAGGVRDTQYF
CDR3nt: TGTGCCTGGAGGGGGGCGGGAGGGGTACGAGATACGCAGTATTTT

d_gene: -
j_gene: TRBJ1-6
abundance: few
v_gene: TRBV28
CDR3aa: CASTPPQSSYNSPLHF
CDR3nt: TGTGCCAGCACCCCCCCACAGAGCTCCTATAATTCACCCCTCCACTTT

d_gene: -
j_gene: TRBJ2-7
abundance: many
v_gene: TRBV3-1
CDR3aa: CASSHGEQYF
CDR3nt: TGTGCCAGCAGCCACGGTGAGCAGTACTTC

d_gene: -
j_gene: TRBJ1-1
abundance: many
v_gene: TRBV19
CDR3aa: CASTLTDLTEAFF
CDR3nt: TGTGCCAGTACTCTGACAGACCTCACTGAAGCTTTCTTT

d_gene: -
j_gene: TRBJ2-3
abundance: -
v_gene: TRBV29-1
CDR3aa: CSVDMAGTDTQYF
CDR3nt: TGCAGCGTCGACATGGCTGGCACAGATACGCAGTATTTT

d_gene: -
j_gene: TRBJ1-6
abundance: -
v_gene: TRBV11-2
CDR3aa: CASSDLVILSYNSPLHF
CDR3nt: TGTGCCAGCAGCGACCTTGTGATACTCTCCTATAATTCACCCCTCCACTTT

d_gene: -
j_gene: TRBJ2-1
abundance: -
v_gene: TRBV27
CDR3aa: CASSLGAGAEREQFF
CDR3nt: TGTGCCAGCAGTCTCGGGGCGGGGGCGGAACGTGAGCAGTTCTTC

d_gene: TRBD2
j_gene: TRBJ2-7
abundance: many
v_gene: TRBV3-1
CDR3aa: CASSLRTSGNYEQYF
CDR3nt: TGTGCCAGCAGCTTGCGGACTAGCGGGAACTACGAGCAGTACTTC

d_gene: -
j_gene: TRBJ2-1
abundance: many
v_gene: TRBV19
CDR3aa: CASSRRLSDEQFF
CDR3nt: TGTGCCAGTAGTAGAAGGTTATCAGATGAGCAGTTCTTC

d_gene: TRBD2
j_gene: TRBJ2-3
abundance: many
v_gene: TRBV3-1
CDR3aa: CASSPVLAGPDTQYF
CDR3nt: TGTGCCAGCAGCCCCGTACTAGCGGGCCCAGATACGCAGTATTTT

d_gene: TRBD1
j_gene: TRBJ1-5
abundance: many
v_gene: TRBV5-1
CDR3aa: CASSFDGTGSQPQHF
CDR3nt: TGCGCCAGCAGTTTTGACGGGACAGGCAGCCAGCCCCAGCATTTT

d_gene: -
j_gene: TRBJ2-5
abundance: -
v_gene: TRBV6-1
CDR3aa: CASGRLLETQYF
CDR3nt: TGTGCCAGCGGGAGACTCCTGGAGACCCAGTACTTC

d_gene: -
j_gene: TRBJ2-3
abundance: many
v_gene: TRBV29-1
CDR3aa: CSTLRGTSTDTQYF
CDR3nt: TGCAGCACCCTAAGGGGGACTAGCACAGATACGCAGTATTTT

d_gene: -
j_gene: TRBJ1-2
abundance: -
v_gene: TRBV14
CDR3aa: CASSYDQGIFGYTF
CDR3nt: TGTGCCAGCAGCTATGACCAGGGGATATTCGGCTACACCTTC

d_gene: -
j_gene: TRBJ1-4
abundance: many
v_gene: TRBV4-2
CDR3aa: CASSQQTVSTNEKLFF
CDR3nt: TGTGCCAGCAGCCAACAAACAGTCTCAACTAATGAAAAACTGTTTTTT

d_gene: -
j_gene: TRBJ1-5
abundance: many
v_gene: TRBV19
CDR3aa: CASSIGGADSNQPQHF
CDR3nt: TGTGCCAGTAGTATAGGAGGCGCAGATAGCAATCAGCCCCAGCATTTT

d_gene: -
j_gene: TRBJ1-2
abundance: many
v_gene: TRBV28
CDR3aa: CASSLIAGGDYGYTF
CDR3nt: TGTGCCAGCAGTTTAATCGCGGGCGGGGACTATGGCTACACCTTC

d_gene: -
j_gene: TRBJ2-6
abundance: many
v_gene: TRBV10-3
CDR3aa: CAISPTGRLSGANVLTF
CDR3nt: TGTGCCATCAGCCCGACAGGCCGGTTGTCTGGGGCCAACGTCCTGACTTTC

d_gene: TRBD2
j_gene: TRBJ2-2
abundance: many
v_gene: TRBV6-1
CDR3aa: CASSLAGRGTGELFF
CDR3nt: TGTGCCAGCAGCTTAGCGGGAAGGGGGACCGGGGAGCTGTTTTTT

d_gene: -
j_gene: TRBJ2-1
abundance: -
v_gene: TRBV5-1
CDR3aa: CASSLVLGPGNEQFF
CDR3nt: TGCGCCAGCAGCTTGGTACTTGGGCCAGGGAATGAGCAGTTCTTC

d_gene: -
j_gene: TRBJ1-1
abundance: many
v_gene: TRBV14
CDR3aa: CASSARQAGNTEAFF
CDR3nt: TGTGCCAGCAGCGCACGACAGGCGGGGAACACTGAAGCTTTCTTT

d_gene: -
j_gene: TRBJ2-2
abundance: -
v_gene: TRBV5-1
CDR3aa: CASSLQLASTGELFF
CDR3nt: TGCGCCAGCAGCTTGCAGTTGGCAAGCACCGGGGAGCTGTTTTTT

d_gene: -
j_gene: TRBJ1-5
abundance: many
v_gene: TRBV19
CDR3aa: CASSARQAINQPQHF
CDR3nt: TGTGCCAGTAGTGCCAGACAGGCTATCAATCAGCCCCAGCATTTT

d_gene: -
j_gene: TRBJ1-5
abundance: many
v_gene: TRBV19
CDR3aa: CASSIEATGYQPQHF
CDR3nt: TGTGCCAGTAGTATAGAGGCCACAGGATATCAGCCCCAGCATTTT

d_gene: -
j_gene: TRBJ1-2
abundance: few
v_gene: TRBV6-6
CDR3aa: CASSYQGNSGYTF
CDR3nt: TGTGCCAGCAGTTACCAGGGGAATTCTGGCTACACCTTC

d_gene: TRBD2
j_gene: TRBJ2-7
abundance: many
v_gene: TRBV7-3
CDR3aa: CAMTSGRNEQYF
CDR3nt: TGTGCCATGACTAGCGGGAGAAACGAGCAGTACTTC

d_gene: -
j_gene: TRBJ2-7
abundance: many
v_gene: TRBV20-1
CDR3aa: CSAPDLITRYEQYF
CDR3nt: TGCAGTGCTCCGGACCTCATTACAAGATACGAGCAGTACTTC

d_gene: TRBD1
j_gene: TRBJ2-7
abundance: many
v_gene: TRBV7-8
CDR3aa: CASSRQLGQHSYEQYF
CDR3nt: TGTGCCAGCAGCCGCCAGCTGGGACAGCACTCCTACGAGCAGTACTTC

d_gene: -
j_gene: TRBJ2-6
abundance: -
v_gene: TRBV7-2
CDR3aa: CASRSVVSGANVLTF
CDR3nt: TGTGCCAGCCGCTCTGTGGTCTCTGGGGCCAACGTCCTGACTTTC